This T cell receptor beta chain was identified in a study of blood T cell repertoires in COVID-19. About the research overall: Acute and convalescent COVID-19 samples came from the United States, Italy and Spain. T cells, B-cell-depleted T cells, or PBMCs supplied cDNA or gDNA.

Some clones are missing from TCRdb's copy, which holds only in-frame ones; the method was immunoSEQ multiplex PCR. In the table there are about 490,000 clones, roughly 88% of which are singletons. The TCR was taken from a human donor in a cohort sampled during active COVID-19. Specimen: peripheral blood.

The CDR3 DNA reads as TGCGCCAGCAGCCAGAGGACAGGCTCCTACGAGCAGTACTTC. It is translated as CASSQRTGSYEQYF. This sequence joins TRBV4-1 and TRBJ2-7; TRBD1 aligns across 7 bases. CDR1 and CDR2 (germline): MGHRA, YSYEKL. The CDR3 covers 14 residues. With V trimmed by 3 bases and J by 0 bases, 2 bases remained unmatched.